This TCR beta chain emerged from a study of T cell responses to AZD1222 COVID-19 vaccine. V was clipped by 0 bases and J by 4 bases, with 9 bases between them. The V gene's germline CDR1 is MGHRA and CDR2 YSYEKL. CDR3 length: 14 amino acids. Sequenced by immunoSEQ multiplex PCR; TCRdb stores in-frame clones only, minus some. The data show about 140,000 clones, about 89% seen once. The chain uses TRBV4-1 and TRBJ1-1; a weak D match, TRBD1 (5 bases). This clonotype was obtained from an adult in good health. The specimen was peripheral blood, collected on day 0 of AZD1222 vaccination. This CDR3 is CASSQDYRPTEAFF. In nucleotides, the CDR3 is TGCGCCAGCAGCCAAGATTACAGGCCCACTGAAGCTTTCTTT.